One sample yielded the 9 T cell receptor beta chains listed below, sequenced in a study of identifying expanded T cells in peripheral blood. Measured with immunoSEQ multiplex PCR; TCRdb has only the in-frame clones, and not every one. This sample has about 100,000 clones, with over 75% found just once. Material for sequencing was blood. Receptor source: a person aged 18 to 75 in good health.

The J gene is TRBJ1-1, the V gene TRBV7-2, with D uncertain. Trimming left V 3 bases short and J 0 bases short, with 8 bases between. Germline CDR1 and CDR2: SGHTA and FQGNSA. The CDR3 sequence is 14 residues long. DNA for the CDR3: TGTGCCAGCAGCTTTCCAGACCTGAACACTGAAGCTTTCTTT. Amino acids: CASSFPDLNTEAFF.

The chain recombines TRBV5-4 with TRBJ2-3; D is possibly TRBD1 or TRBD2 (5 bases each). The CDR3 loop spans 14 amino acids. Germline-derived CDR1 and CDR2 are SGHNT and YYREEE (reference sequence). The ends were cut back, 3 bases at V and 1 base at J, with 9 bases in the middle. CDR3: CASSSWDGTDTQYF. The CDR3 coding sequence is TGTGCCAGCAGCTCATGGGACGGCACAGATACGCAGTATTTT.

The chain has TRBV30 and TRBJ2-3, with D tentatively TRBD2 (7 bases). Germline loops: CDR1 GTSNPN, CDR2 SVGIG (reference sequence). The V and J ends lost 0 bases and 6 bases respectively, with 13 bases between them. The CDR3 is 14 amino acids. As DNA, the CDR3 is TGTGCCTGGAGTGTACGGGGGGCTGGGGATACGCAGTATTTT. It encodes CAWSVRGAGDTQYF.

V is TRBV10-3 and J is TRBJ1-1; D is unclear. The CDR3 runs to 14 residues. Deletions cut 6 bases from V and 4 bases from J, with 15 bases between. Germline CDR1 reads ENHRY; CDR2 reads SYGVKD. The CDR3 reads CAISPPEKGTEAFF. Here the CDR3 DNA reads TGTGCCATCAGCCCGCCAGAGAAGGGCACTGAAGCTTTCTTT.

The chain recombines TRBV19 with TRBJ2-2; 10 bases are a match to TRBD1. Germline V gene lookup returns CDR1 LNHDA and CDR2 SQIVND (reference sequence). The V gene end was trimmed by 0 bases and the J gene end by 4 bases; junction bases not matched to a gene: 5. This CDR3 is 17 amino acids long. This chain's CDR3 is CASSIETGTGATGELFF. The CDR3 bases are TGTGCCAGTAGTATAGAAACCGGGACAGGGGCCACCGGGGAGCTGTTTTTT. The whole variable domain, filled in from reference TRBV19 and TRBJ2-2, reads DGGITQSPKYLFRKEGQNVTLSCEQNLNHDAMYWYRQDPGQGLRLIYYSQIVNDFQKGDIAEGYSVSREKKESFPLTVTSAQKNPTAFYLCASSIETGTGATGELFFGEGSRLTVL.

The chain has TRBV6-5 and TRBJ1-6; 8 bases line up with TRBD1. The junction had 8 bases not matched to a gene; V was cut back by 2 bases and J by 8 bases. The length of the CDR3 is 16 residues. Germline CDR1 reads MNHEY; CDR2 reads SVGAGI. The CDR3 region is CASSYVQGAQDSPLHF. CDR3 sequence (DNA): TGTGCCAGCAGTTACGTGCAGGGGGCACAGGATTCACCCCTCCACTTT.

In DNA form, the CDR3 reads TGCAGCGTTGCGAATCCGAACACTGAAGCTTTCTTT. Amino acids: CSVANPNTEAFF. This chain joins TRBV29-1 and TRBJ1-1, with D hard to call. The CDR3 totals 12 residues. Germline loops: CDR1 SQVTM, CDR2 ANQGSEA. Trimming cost V 4 bases and J 1 base, with 7 bases left between them. Variable domain in full (rest from reference TRBV29-1 and TRBJ1-1): SAVISQKPSRDICQRGTSLTIQCQVDSQVTMMFWYRQQPGQSLTLIATANQGSEATYESGFVIDKFPISRPNLTFSTLTVSNMSPEDSSIYLCSVANPNTEAFFGQGTRLTVV.

The chain employs TRBV7-2 and TRBJ2-3; D remains unclear. Looked up from germline, CDR1 is SGHTA and CDR2 is FQGNSA. CDR3 length: 15 amino acids. V lost 0 bases and J 4 bases, leaving 11 bases between the germline ends. CDR3 sequence: CASSLAQYEPDTQYF. The CDR3 DNA is TGTGCCAGCAGCTTAGCGCAGTACGAACCAGATACGCAGTATTTT.

The chain recombines TRBV18 with TRBJ2-1, with a possible D match to TRBD1 (5 bases). Per germline, CDR1 KGHSH and CDR2 LQKENI. Trimming removed 1 base from V and 2 bases from J, with 12 bases in between. The CDR3 covers 16 residues. The CDR3 coding sequence is TGTGCCAGCTCACCACGGTCAGGGTATGCCTACAATGAGCAGTTCTTC. This gives the protein CASSPRSGYAYNEQFF.